This T cell receptor beta chain was obtained from a study of cytomegalovirus exposure and HLA in healthy donors. The CDR3 is made up of 13 amino acids. CDR1 and CDR2 (germline): SGHDT, YYEEEE. Trimming pared 7 bases from V and 10 bases from J, leaving 18 bases between. TCRdb's table, derived via immunoSEQ multiplex PCR, lists solely in-frame clones and lacks some. The sample carries 200,000 to 250,000 clones, 80% to 85% recorded once. In this sample, this clone turned up once. Its antigen is currently unknown. Study observations and caveats: High sensitivity and specificity were reportedly achieved when the classifier diagnosed cytomegalovirus status.

Separate from the approximately 670-subject first cohort was the approximately 130-subject validation cohort, to which the donors belonged. The TCR comes from a woman younger than 45 in good health and CMV-seropositive. The sample taken for sequencing was PBMCs. J is TRBJ2-1 and V is TRBV5-6, with D possibly TRBD2 on 6 matching bases. The CDR3, as DNA: TGTGCCAGCGGCCGCCCCCTCGCGGGAGAGCAGTTCTTC. This sequence encodes CASGRPLAGEQFF.